Many counts were recorded for the clone carrying this T cell receptor beta chain. The antigen is undetermined. This sample is part of a study of human T cells and chemical hapten exposure. For the study at large: The patient population, which was mostly female, had alopecia areata, totalis or universalis. Study-wide results and caveats: Patch test score was positively correlated with the counts of TCRs that had expanded at PT1. After DPC sensitization, TCRs above 1 in 1000 frequency showed no change.

One entry per CDR3 protein results from TCRdb running MiXCR on the RACE reads. Among tens of thousands of distinct CDR3 sequences listed, approximately 9.8% were seen once. V was pared by 0 bases and J by 4 bases, with 6 bases of the junction left unmatched. The CDR3 covers 16 residues. Germline V lookup: CDR1 GTSNPN, CDR2 SVGIG (reference sequence). Time point indicated: pre-sensitization, week 0. The treatment denotes: therapeutic diphenylcyclopropenone sensitization with weekly scalp DPC. Alopecia patients, 18 to 70 years old and DPC-suitable, served as donors. The sequenced sample was whole blood, obtained in connection with sensitization to the hapten diphenylcyclopropenone (DPC). The source is a woman aged 40 to 50 with alopecia areata. Some clones in this sample may be carry-over from other donors' samples. The rearrangement joins TRBV30 to TRBJ2-1; 10 nucleotides line up with TRBD2. As DNA, the CDR3 is TGTGCCTGGAGTGTTCCTAGCGGGGGCCCGTACAATGAGCAGTTCTTC. This sequence encodes CAWSVPSGGPYNEQFF.